A single sample gave rise to the 25 T cell receptor beta chains below, sequenced in a study of blood T cell repertoires in COVID-19. TCRdb's table, derived via immunoSEQ multiplex PCR, lists solely in-frame clones and lacks some. Among approximately 350,000 clones listed, 80% to 90% were seen once. Sequenced: peripheral blood. The receptor set was obtained from a woman in her twenties or thirties with COVID-19, enrolled during active disease.

V gene TRBV27 combines with J gene TRBJ2-1; 11 nucleotides line up with TRBD1. Germline V gene data show CDR1 as MNHEY and CDR2 as SMNVEV (reference sequence). This CDR3 has 16 amino acids. V lost 5 bases to trimming and J lost 9 bases; unmatched junction nucleotides: 12. The CDR3 here is CASSTNPRTGGVEQFF. Here the CDR3 DNA reads TGTGCCAGCAGTACGAATCCTCGGACAGGGGGCGTTGAGCAGTTCTTC.

The chain employs TRBV15 and TRBJ2-7; a weak D match, TRBD2 (6 bases). Germline V gene sequence: CDR1 LNHNV, CDR2 YYDKDF (reference sequence). This CDR3 spans 18 amino acids. V gave up 0 bases and J gave up 0 bases, with 18 bases separating them. CDR3 in amino acids: CATSRDPSAGWASYEQYF. Here the CDR3 DNA reads TGTGCCACCAGCAGAGATCCATCTGCGGGATGGGCCTCCTACGAGCAGTACTTC.

The chain couples TRBV27 to TRBJ2-7; the match to TRBD1 covers 9 bases. The germline gives CDR1 MNHEY, CDR2 SMNVEV (reference sequence). V shed 5 bases and J 4 bases; nucleotides not matched to a gene: 9. The CDR3 sequence is 15 residues long. The CDR3, as DNA: TGTGCCAGCAGTCGTCAACAGGGGGCATTTTACGAGCAGTACTTC. The encoded protein is CASSRQQGAFYEQYF.

V usage is TRBV14 and J usage is TRBJ2-1, with D perhaps TRBD1 (6 bases). The germline gives CDR1 SGHDN, CDR2 FVKESK. The germline V and J ends were trimmed by 0 bases and 8 bases, with 14 bases remaining between them. The CDR3 loop spans 15 amino acids. Here the CDR3 reads CASSQEYGGYYEQFF. The CDR3 coding sequence is TGTGCCAGCAGCCAAGAGTATGGGGGCTATTATGAGCAGTTCTTC.

The chain links TRBV15 to TRBJ1-5; no clear D. The V end lost 0 bases, the J end lost 0 bases, and 9 bases lay between the germline ends. CDR1 is LNHNV, CDR2 YYDKDF, per germline (reference sequence). The CDR3 has 16 residues. The CDR3 sequence is CATSRDSSYSNQPQHF. Written as DNA, the CDR3 is TGTGCCACCAGCAGAGACTCTTCTTATAGCAATCAGCCCCAGCATTTT.

The chain has TRBV19 and TRBJ1-6, with 9 bases fitting TRBD1. The germline V gene encodes CDR1 LNHDA and CDR2 SQIVND (reference sequence). This CDR3 is built from 15 residues. Trimming at V came to 5 bases and at J to 9 bases, leaving 8 bases not matched to a gene. The CDR3 DNA reads TGTGCCAGTAGTGCACCGGGACAGGGTTCTTCACCCCTCCACTTT. It encodes CASSAPGQGSSPLHF.

The gene calls are TRBV13 and TRBJ2-5, with 7 bases that match TRBD1. Germline V lookup: CDR1 PRHDT, CDR2 FYEKMQ (reference sequence). There are 19 residues in the CDR3. V shed 4 bases and J 5 bases; nucleotides not matched to a gene: 22. The CDR3 reads CASSSFLLATGLEYETQYF. The CDR3, as DNA: TGTGCCAGCAGCTCGTTTTTACTTGCGACAGGGTTGGAGTACGAGACCCAGTACTTC.

The chain couples TRBV6-6 to TRBJ2-7; 9 bases map to TRBD1. This CDR3 region has 16 residues. The J segment lost 4 bases and the V segment lost 0 bases, leaving 7 bases of the junction unmatched. From germline, CDR1 is MNHNY and CDR2 SVGAGI (reference sequence). Here the CDR3 DNA reads TGTGCCAGCAGTTACTCCTCTTCCGGACAGGGGTACGAGCAGTACTTC. This codes for CASSYSSSGQGYEQYF.

This chain uses TRBV6-4 with TRBJ2-5; TRBD2 matches 10 bases. Germline assignment: CDR1 MRHNA and CDR2 SNTAGT. The CDR3 is 16 residues long. The junction had 8 bases not matched to a gene; V was cut back by 6 bases and J by 1 base. CDR3 region: CASSFTSGGGQETQYF. In nucleotides, the CDR3 is TGTGCCAGCAGCTTTACAAGCGGGGGGGGCCAAGAGACCCAGTACTTC.

The chain uses TRBV6-5 and TRBJ1-5; TRBD1 is a possible D gene (5 bases). Germline V gives CDR1 MNHEY, CDR2 SVGAGI. There are 13 residues in the CDR3. Trimming left V 6 bases short and J 4 bases short, with 10 bases between. The CDR3 DNA sequence: TGTGCCAGCAGGAGACAGCCTAATCAGCCCCAGCATTTT. Its translation: CASRRQPNQPQHF.

This clone was seen only once. The chain couples TRBV10-1 to TRBJ2-5; D call uncertain. The CDR3 length is 13 residues. CDR1 and CDR2 from the germline V gene are WNHNN and SYGVQD (reference sequence). Trimming shortened V by 6 bases and J by 2 bases, and 10 bases separated the two germline ends. CDR3 nucleotide sequence: TGCGCCAGCAGCAAGACAAAACAAGAGACCCAGTACTTC. Protein product: CASSKTKQETQYF.

This sequence joins TRBV7-9 and TRBJ2-5; TRBD2 aligns across 8 bases. Germline V CDR1 and CDR2: SEHNR, FQNEAQ (reference sequence). V dropped 5 bases and J dropped 2; count of bases not matched to a gene: 1. CDR3 length: 13 amino acids. CDR3 coding DNA: TGTGCCAGCAGCGGACTAGCACAAGAGACCCAGTACTTC. Amino acids: CASSGLAQETQYF.

The chain employs TRBV28 and TRBJ2-7; D is ambiguous. CDR1 and CDR2 from the germline V gene are MDHEN and SYDVKM. CDR3 size: 11 residues. Trimming removed 8 bases from V and 3 bases from J, with 8 bases in between. CDR3 nucleotide sequence: TGTGCCAGCCGAGGTCTCTACGAGCAGTACTTC. Translation: CASRGLYEQYF. The full variable domain, its missing parts supplied by reference TRBV28 and TRBJ2-7, is DVKVTQSSRYLVKRTGEKVFLECVQDMDHENMFWYRQDPGLGLRLIYFSYDVKMKEKGDIPEGYSVSREKKERFSLILESASTNQTSMYLCASRGLYEQYFGPGTRLTVT.

The chain couples TRBV5-8 to TRBJ1-6; a weak D match, TRBD1 (6 bases). The ends were cut back, 3 bases at V and 7 bases at J, with 17 bases in the middle. CDR3 length: 16 residues. Germline CDR1 reads SGHTS; CDR2 reads YDEGEE. The CDR3 here is CASSWEADGTNSPLHF. CDR3 DNA sequence: TGTGCCAGCAGCTGGGAAGCGGACGGGACAAATTCACCCCTCCACTTT.

The count of this clone is one. V usage is TRBV28 and J usage is TRBJ2-1, with D tentatively TRBD2 (5 bases). This CDR3 contains 15 residues. Trimming stripped 5 bases from V and 3 bases from J, with 14 bases between. Germline CDR1 is MDHEN and CDR2 is SYDVKM. CDR3 loop: CASSPPRGFYNEQFF. The DNA of the CDR3 is TGTGCCAGCAGTCCCCCCCGGGGTTTCTACAATGAGCAGTTCTTC.

This chain uses TRBV11-2 with TRBJ2-3; 8 nucleotides agree with TRBD2. Per the germline V gene, CDR1 is SGHAT and CDR2 is FQNNGV. V shed 5 bases and J 4 bases; nucleotides not matched to a gene: 14. The CDR3 is made up of 17 amino acids. CDR3 in DNA: TGTGCCAGCAGCCCCCAAGTGGGACTAGTGTTTTCAGATACGCAGTATTTT. It is translated as CASSPQVGLVFSDTQYF.

V is TRBV28 and J is TRBJ2-1, with 11 bases that match TRBD1. Germline values: CDR1 MDHEN, CDR2 SYDVKM. The CDR3 runs to 17 residues. J was trimmed by 7 bases and V by 4 bases; bases with no gene match: 12. The CDR3: CASSSLNGQGAGNEQFF. CDR3 in DNA: TGTGCCAGCAGTTCTCTCAACGGACAGGGGGCGGGGAATGAGCAGTTCTTC.

This chain links TRBV5-8 with TRBJ1-2, with unresolved D. The CDR3 is made up of 16 amino acids. Germline lookup yields CDR1 SGHTS and CDR2 YDEGEE. V lost 2 bases and J 4 bases, leaving 18 bases between the germline ends. The CDR3 is CASSLKLADFTYGYTF. The CDR3 nucleotides read TGTGCCAGCAGCTTAAAGCTCGCTGACTTCACCTATGGCTACACCTTC.

The rearrangement joins TRBV4-1 to TRBJ2-7; possible D gene TRBD2, 5 bases. Germline V lookup: CDR1 MGHRA, CDR2 YSYEKL. The CDR3 consists of 13 residues. V shed 0 bases and J shed 3 bases, with 6 bases lying between them. CDR3 amino acids: CASSQEGGYEQYF. The CDR3 DNA reads TGCGCCAGCAGCCAAGAAGGAGGCTACGAGCAGTACTTC.

The chain employs TRBV6-6 and TRBJ2-5; 7 bases are a match to TRBD2. Germline V gene lookup returns CDR1 MNHNY and CDR2 SVGAGI (reference sequence). The ends lost 5 bases at V and 4 bases at J; junction bases unmatched: 10. CDR3 length: 15 amino acids. The CDR3 DNA reads as TGTGCCAGCAGTCCCTTTGGGATAGCGGGAGAGACCCAGTACTTC. Translating it yields CASSPFGIAGETQYF.

The chain uses TRBV7-6 and TRBJ2-1; 7 bases fit TRBD1. This CDR3 comprises 11 residues. CDR1 and CDR2 from the germline V gene are SGHVS and FNYEAQ. J lost 12 bases, V lost 5 bases, and 4 bases had no gene match. The CDR3 spells CASSTGTAQFF. The DNA of the CDR3 is TGTGCCAGCAGCACCGGGACAGCGCAGTTCTTC.

DNA of the CDR3: TGTGCCAGCAGCGTAGGTATCTGGACGGACACCTACGAGCAGTACTTC. This encodes CASSVGIWTDTYEQYF. V is TRBV9 and J is TRBJ2-7, with D possibly TRBD1 on 5 matching bases. CDR1 is SGDLS, CDR2 YYNGEE, per germline. The CDR3 loop spans 16 amino acids. V lost 0 bases and J 2 bases, leaving 15 bases between the germline ends. The variable domain in full, completed from reference TRBV9 and TRBJ2-7, reads DSGVTQTPKHLITATGQRVTLRCSPRSGDLSVYWYQQSLDQGLQFLIQYYNGEERAKGNILERFSAQQFPDLHSELNLSSLELGDSALYFCASSVGIWTDTYEQYFGPGTRLTVT.

This rearrangement joins TRBV29-1 to TRBJ2-7, with D maybe TRBD2 (6 bases). Germline assignment: CDR1 SQVTM and CDR2 ANQGSEA. The CDR3 is 14 amino acids. The V end lost 7 bases, the J end lost 7 bases, and 23 bases lay between the germline ends. Here the CDR3 DNA reads TGCAGCGCGAGGGCGGGACCCCCCTTAGATGAGCAGTACTTC. The encoded protein is CSARAGPPLDEQYF.

V and J are TRBV2 and TRBJ1-2; 8 positions agree with TRBD1. The junction had 7 bases not matched to a gene; V was cut back by 5 bases and J by 5 bases. Germline V gives CDR1 SNHLY, CDR2 FYNNEI. This CDR3 spans 14 amino acids. CDR3 nucleotide sequence: TGTGCCAGCAGTCGACAGGGGAGGGGGTATGGCTACACCTTC. Amino acid sequence: CASSRQGRGYGYTF.

The chain couples TRBV5-1 to TRBJ1-5; 10 nucleotides agree with TRBD1. V gave up 3 bases and J gave up 1 base; unmatched junction bases: 16. The CDR3 sequence is 20 residues long. Germline values: CDR1 SGHRS, CDR2 YFSETQ. CDR3 nucleotides: TGCGCCAGCAGCTCGCGGACCCCCCGGGACAGGGGTCAAAGCAATCAGCCCCAGCATTTT. It encodes CASSSRTPRDRGQSNQPQHF.